This T cell receptor (beta chain) was identified in a study of blood T cell repertoires in COVID-19. Repertoires were generated with immunoSEQ multiplex PCR, while TCRdb's copy carries only in-frame clones and drops some. The sample yields approximately 140,000 clones, roughly 82% seen once. This clone was found many times. With V trimmed by 6 bases and J by 10 bases, 18 bases remained unmatched. Germline values: CDR1 MDHEN, CDR2 SYDVKM. The CDR3 extends over 16 amino acids. This chain links TRBV28 with TRBJ1-5; TRBD1 matches at 7 bases. Sequencing used peripheral blood. The receptor's source is a man between 65 and 79 years old with acute or convalescent COVID-19. The DNA for the CDR3 is TGTGCCAGCAGCCGAAGTACCGGGACAGTTTCCATCCCCCAGCATTTT. It specifies CASSRSTGTVSIPQHF. Variable domain in full (rest from reference TRBV28 and TRBJ1-5): DVKVTQSSRYLVKRTGEKVFLECVQDMDHENMFWYRQDPGLGLRLIYFSYDVKMKEKGDIPEGYSVSREKKERFSLILESASTNQTSMYLCASSRSTGTVSIPQHFGDGTRLSIL.